At least ten counts were recorded for the clone carrying this T cell receptor beta chain. Its antigen is as yet unknown. The ends lost 9 bases at V and 6 bases at J; junction bases unmatched: 9. From germline, CDR1 is WSHSY and CDR2 SAAADI. The CDR3 is 13 residues long. The amount of total RNA extracted per sample was at least 6 micrograms. This entry is derived from a study of blood T cells in healthy people across ages. PCR was performed a second time for roughly 7 to 11 cycles using a sample-barcoded 5' primer and a J-beta primer mix. One entry per CDR3 protein results from TCRdb running MiXCR on the 5' RACE reads. The sample lists about 670,000 distinct CDR3 sequences, 40% to 65% occurring once. General study results and limits: Unsorted PBMCs blocked a conclusive comparison of naive and antigen-experienced cells.

The clonotype originates from an elderly woman in good health. Sequencing input: blood. This chain links TRBV10-2 with TRBJ2-7, with 9 bases aligning to TRBD1. The CDR3 is CASARDRDTEQYF. The CDR3 region has the DNA TGCGCCAGTGCCCGGGACAGGGACACCGAGCAGTACTTC.